These T cell receptor beta chains were read from a single sample in a study of T cell responses to AZD1222 COVID-19 vaccine. Sequenced by immunoSEQ multiplex PCR; TCRdb stores in-frame clones only, minus some. The sample lists over 100,000 clones; 65% to 90% were seen once. The sample was peripheral blood, taken 28 days after the second dose of the MenACWY control vaccine. Every receptor here comes from an adult who received the MenACWY meningococcal vaccine as a control. Both conserved end residues are part of each CDR3. D genes are given only for firm matches. Not all rows give a size; the values are once, few, many and, for expanded clones, a class.

clone size	V gene	D gene	J gene	CDR3 protein	CDR3 DNA
.	TRBV6-5	.	TRBJ1-5	CATREATQNQPQHF	TGTGCCACCCGGGAGGCCACACAAAATCAGCCCCAGCATTTT
.	TRBV11-3	.	TRBJ1-2	CASSLETIYGYTF	TGTGCCAGCAGCTTAGAGACGATCTATGGCTACACCTTC
.	TRBV19	.	TRBJ1-1	CASSMIVTGAEAFF	TGTGCCAGTAGTATGATCGTGACCGGCGCTGAAGCTTTCTTT
.	TRBV2	.	TRBJ1-1	CASKVRDTEAFF	TGTGCCAGCAAGGTCAGGGACACTGAAGCTTTCTTT
few	TRBV3-1/TRBV3-2	.	TRBJ2-5	CASSQAQGQETQYF	TGTGCCAGCAGCCAAGCCCAGGGACAAGAGACCCAGTACTTC
.	TRBV27	TRBD2	TRBJ2-1	CASSLRGTRDNEQFF	TGTGCCAGCAGTTTAAGAGGGACTAGAGACAATGAGCAGTTCTTC
.	TRBV3-1/TRBV3-2	TRBD2	TRBJ2-3	CASSSRLAPLTDTQYF	TGTGCCAGCAGCTCCCGACTAGCCCCGCTCACAGATACGCAGTATTTT
.	TRBV18	.	TRBJ1-1	CASSPLTGLDTEAFF	TGTGCCAGCTCACCTCTAACAGGGTTGGACACTGAAGCTTTCTTT
.	TRBV4-1	TRBD1	TRBJ1-2	CASSQAWTGGGNGYTF	TGCGCCAGCAGCCAAGCTTGGACAGGGGGCGGTAATGGCTACACCTTC
.	TRBV4-1	TRBD2	TRBJ2-5	CASSQGGGFGQETQYF	TGCGCCAGCAGCCAAGGGGGAGGGTTCGGGCAAGAGACCCAGTACTTC
.	TRBV7-3	.	TRBJ1-2	CASSRKARGTNYGYTF	TGTGCCAGCAGCCGAAAGGCAAGGGGGACTAACTATGGCTACACCTTC
few	TRBV10-3	.	TRBJ1-1	CAISVRDQAFF	TGTGCCATCAGTGTACGGGATCAAGCTTTCTTT
.	TRBV4-1	TRBD1	TRBJ1-6	CASSQPGQTNSPLHF	TGCGCCAGCAGCCAACCGGGACAGACGAATTCACCCCTCCACTTT
.	TRBV19	.	TRBJ1-5	CASSPQGQYGNQPQHF	TGTGCCAGTAGTCCCCAAGGGCAGTATGGCAATCAGCCCCAGCATTTT
.	TRBV7-2	.	TRBJ1-5	CASSLVWGSGQPQHF	TGTGCCAGCAGCTTAGTCTGGGGGTCGGGACAGCCCCAGCATTTT
.	TRBV7-2	.	TRBJ2-2	CASSLVKTGELFF	TGTGCCAGCAGCTTAGTAAAAACCGGGGAGCTGTTTTTT
once	TRBV19	TRBD1	TRBJ1-6	CASSIGTGRDSPLHF	TGTGCCAGTAGCATCGGGACAGGGCGAGATTCACCCCTCCACTTT
once	TRBV9	TRBD2	TRBJ2-1	CAGQREGYNEQFF	TGTGCCGGACAGCGGGAGGGGTACAATGAGCAGTTCTTC
.	TRBV6-1	.	TRBJ1-2	CASSEGWSGYGYTF	TGTGCCAGCAGTGAAGGGTGGTCCGGATATGGCTACACCTTC
.	TRBV19	TRBD1	TRBJ1-2	CASSRLTGNDYGYTF	TGTGCCAGTAGTCGCCTGACAGGGAATGACTATGGCTACACCTTC
.	TRBV6-6	.	TRBJ2-6	CASRPMGPGANVLTF	TGTGCCAGCAGACCCATGGGACCTGGGGCCAACGTCCTGACTTTC
.	TRBV6-6	.	TRBJ1-6	CASSYERGDNSPLHF	TGTGCCAGCAGTTACGAGAGGGGCGATAATTCACCCCTCCACTTT
.	TRBV4-2	.	TRBJ1-4	CASSQDLFGFRTNEKLFF	TGTGCCAGCAGCCAAGATCTTTTTGGGTTTAGAACTAATGAAAAACTGTTTTTT
.	TRBV4-1	TRBD1	TRBJ1-2	CASSSGQSYGYTF	TGCGCCAGCAGCTCGGGACAGTCCTATGGCTACACCTTC
.	TRBV7-8	.	TRBJ1-3	CASSLGQTGNTIYF	TGTGCCAGCAGCTTAGGTCAAACTGGAAACACCATATATTTT
.	TRBV5-6	.	TRBJ2-7	CASSLFQGIYYGQYF	TGTGCCAGCAGCTTGTTCCAGGGTATTTACTACGGGCAGTACTTC
.	TRBV28	.	TRBJ1-1	CASSGDGIFLEAFF	TGTGCCAGCAGTGGGGACGGAATTTTTCTTGAAGCTTTCTTT